This T cell receptor beta chain was identified in a study of cytomegalovirus exposure and HLA in healthy donors. Separate from the approximately 700-subject first cohort was the approximately 110-subject validation cohort, to which the donors belonged. Produced via immunoSEQ multiplex PCR; TCRdb's table is partial and in-frame only. The sample contains about 250,000 clones, more than 75% of which appear only once. Broader study findings: One later analysis, an examination of the 100 to 150 validation repertoires, found that first-cohort TCR clusters tended to co-occur in them.

V was trimmed by 3 bases and J by 4 bases, leaving 13 bases between them. CDR1 is SGDLS and CDR2 is YYNGEE in the germline V gene. The CDR3 is made up of 14 amino acids. To note about this clone: Its specificity is not known.

This chain uses TRBV9 with TRBJ1-2; a weak D match, TRBD1 (5 bases). The sample was PBMCs. This TCR came from a man between 18 and 35 years old in good health and CMV-seropositive. In DNA, the CDR3 is TGTGCCAGCAGCGACCTAAGGGGTAGCTATGGCTACACCTTC. The encoded protein is CASSDLRGSYGYTF. The full variable domain, completed using reference TRBV9 and TRBJ1-2, is DSGVTQTPKHLITATGQRVTLRCSPRSGDLSVYWYQQSLDQGLQFLIQYYNGEERAKGNILERFSAQQFPDLHSELNLSSLELGDSALYFCASSDLRGSYGYTFGSGTRLTVV.